One sample yielded the 29 T cell receptor beta chains listed below, sequenced in a study of blood T cell repertoires in COVID-19 (dated by TCRdb to the early 2020s). The library was produced with the immunoSEQ multiplex PCR assay. TCRdb mirrors the immuneACCESS table, restricted to in-frame sequences. Some clones are absent from its copies; in checked studies, under half trace to an unresolved V gene, and the reason for the others is unknown. In this sample the table shows hundreds of thousands of clones, under 90% of which occur a single time. Approximately 3.6% of the sample lies in the top ten. The material sequenced was PBMCs or T cells enriched from blood (not recorded which). These receptors came from a woman in her sixties who had recovered from COVID-19.

The chain combines TRBV3-1 (or the pseudogene TRBV3-2) with TRBJ2-2, with 7 bases identical to TRBD1. The CDR3 is 14 amino acids. Germline V lookup: CDR1 LGHDT, CDR2 YNNKEL (reference sequence). V shed 4 bases, J shed 7 bases, and the junction held 6 bases outside the gene matches. This CDR3 reads CASSRADRVGELFF. Written as DNA, the CDR3 is TGTGCCAGCAGCCGAGCAGACAGGGTCGGGGAGCTGTTTTTT.

This sequence joins TRBV9 and TRBJ2-7; TRBD2 agrees at 13 bases. CDR1 SGDLS and CDR2 YYNGEE come from the germline V gene. The V and J ends lost 0 bases and 3 bases, in that order; junction bases with no gene match: 6. The CDR3 runs to 17 residues. CDR3 protein: CASSVGGTSGVLYEQYF. Here the CDR3 DNA reads TGTGCCAGCAGCGTAGGCGGGACTAGCGGGGTTCTCTACGAGCAGTACTTC.

J is TRBJ2-3 and V is TRBV11-2, with 14 nucleotides matching TRBD2. The V segment lost 4 bases and the J segment 5 bases; nucleotides outside the gene matches: 5. In germline, CDR1 is SGHAT, CDR2 FQNNGV. This CDR3 is 16 amino acids long. The CDR3 nucleotides are TGTGCCAGCAGCTCGGGACTAGCGGGAGACAGAGATACGCAGTATTTT. This gives the protein CASSSGLAGDRDTQYF.

The chain links TRBV21-1 to TRBJ2-2; the table calls TRBD2, which could not be checked here. TRBV21-1 is recorded as a pseudogene. This CDR3 comprises 14 residues. The CDR3 here is CASSKTTTDRGAVF. In DNA, the CDR3 is TGTGCCAGCAGCAAAACAACAACGGACCGGGGAGCTGTTTTT.

The rearrangement uses TRBV19 and TRBJ1-6, with D possibly TRBD1 on 5 matching bases. V dropped 4 bases and J dropped 9 bases, with 13 bases sitting between them. Germline V CDR1 and CDR2: LNHDA, SQIVND (reference sequence). This CDR3 has 14 residues. This chain's CDR3 is CASSTNDRSSPLHF. The DNA for the CDR3 is TGTGCCAGTAGTACGAATGACAGAAGTTCACCCCTCCACTTT.

The rearrangement joins TRBV4-2 to TRBJ2-1; TRBD2 matches at 8 bases. V lost 4 bases to trimming and J lost 5 bases; unmatched junction nucleotides: 7. The CDR3 totals 15 residues. Germline V lookup: CDR1 LGHNA, CDR2 YNFKEQ. CDR3 amino acids: CASSPHGRENNEQFF. The CDR3 DNA reads as TGTGCCAGCAGCCCCCACGGGAGGGAAAACAATGAGCAGTTCTTC.

This sequence joins TRBV9 and TRBJ2-5; 10 bases fit TRBD1. The CDR3 runs to 15 residues. Losses at the gene ends were 0 bases for V and 4 bases for J; bases not matched to a gene: 3. The V gene's germline CDR1 is SGDLS and CDR2 YYNGEE. The CDR3 nucleotides are TGTGCCAGCAGCGTAGGACAGGGGGCGAGAGAGACCCAGTACTTC. Its protein is CASSVGQGARETQYF.

The chain joins TRBV7-9 to TRBJ1-1; no clear D gene. V was pared by 4 bases and J by 2 bases, with 11 bases between. CDR3 length: 14 residues. The germline CDR1 and CDR2 sequences are SEHNR and FQNEAQ (reference sequence). In DNA, the CDR3 is TGTGCCAGCAGCTCGGAGATCCTAAACACTGAAGCTTTCTTT. This gives the protein CASSSEILNTEAFF.

The J gene is TRBJ1-5, the V gene TRBV5-6; 9 positions agree with TRBD1. V lost 4 bases to trimming and J lost 6 bases; unmatched junction nucleotides: 8. This CDR3 has 15 amino acids. Germline-derived CDR1 and CDR2 are SGHDT and YYEEEE. In DNA, the CDR3 is TGTGCCAGCAGCCCGGGACAGGGACCCGGTCAGCCCCAGCATTTT. It encodes CASSPGQGPGQPQHF.

This chain joins TRBV6-5 and TRBJ2-5; D not certain. Deletions cut 6 bases from V and 1 base from J, with 12 bases between. The germline V gene encodes CDR1 MNHEY and CDR2 SVGAGI. This CDR3 has 14 amino acids. The CDR3 is CASSTTSGQETQYF. The CDR3 region has the DNA TGTGCCAGCAGCACAACTTCAGGCCAAGAGACCCAGTACTTC.

The rearrangement joins TRBV2 to TRBJ1-5, with D uncertain. The V end was cut by 7 bases, the J end by 3 bases, with 10 bases between. The CDR3 runs 13 residues. From germline, CDR1 is SNHLY and CDR2 FYNNEI. The CDR3 reads CASTSVPNQPQHF. The DNA for the CDR3 is TGTGCCAGCACATCAGTTCCCAATCAGCCCCAGCATTTT.

Regarding this clone: Other DNA sequences in the same sample also yield this CDR3. This chain joins TRBV7-2 and TRBJ2-3; 7 bases are a match to TRBD2. V dropped 0 bases and J dropped 0; count of bases not matched to a gene: 3. Per the germline V gene, CDR1 is SGHTA and CDR2 is FQGNSA. The CDR3 runs 16 residues. The CDR3 region has the DNA TGTGCCAGCAGCTTAGCGGGGGGGATGAGCACAGATACGCAGTATTTT. Its translation is CASSLAGGMSTDTQYF.

The genes are TRBV5-4 and TRBJ1-1; the D is unclear. Germline CDR1 and CDR2: SGHNT and YYREEE (reference sequence). With 3 bases removed from V and 0 bases from J, the gap between germline ends came to 6 bases. CDR3 size: 13 residues. The CDR3 sequence: CASSSDMNTEAFF. CDR3 bases: TGTGCCAGCAGCTCTGACATGAACACTGAAGCTTTCTTT.

The rearrangement links TRBV5-1 to TRBJ1-6, with D perhaps matching TRBD1 (6 bases). CDR1 is SGHRS, CDR2 YFSETQ, per germline. The CDR3 length is 14 residues. V was pared by 2 bases and J by 9 bases, with 12 bases between. CDR3 sequence reads: CASSFSLDSSPLHF. The CDR3 nucleotides read TGCGCCAGCAGCTTCTCCCTGGACAGTTCACCCCTCCACTTT.

This clone has only a few counts. The chain employs TRBV27 and TRBJ1-6; D unclear. V was clipped by 2 bases and J by 10 bases, with 9 bases between them. The CDR3 is 13 residues long. CDR1 is MNHEY and CDR2 is SMNVEV in the germline V gene (reference sequence). Here the CDR3 DNA reads TGTGCCAGCAGTTTAACCGGGGTCTCACCCCTCCACTTT. Translated: CASSLTGVSPLHF.

This chain joins TRBV5-4 and TRBJ1-6, with TRBD1 matching 7 bases. The CDR3 spans 15 residues. V shed 3 bases, J shed 5 bases, and the junction held 5 bases outside the gene matches. Looked up from germline, CDR1 is SGHNT and CDR2 is YYREEE (reference sequence). The CDR3 is CASSSDRSNNSPLHF. CDR3 nucleotide sequence: TGTGCCAGCAGCTCGGACAGGAGCAATAATTCACCCCTCCACTTT.

The gene calls are TRBV18 and TRBJ1-3, with 11 nucleotides matching TRBD1. Germline trimming cut 3 bases from V and 6 bases from J; bases unmatched to any gene: 7. The CDR3 consists of 16 residues. CDR1 KGHSH and CDR2 LQKENI come from the germline V gene. The CDR3 sequence: CASSPTAGQGANTIYF. DNA of the CDR3: TGTGCCAGCTCACCGACGGCCGGACAGGGGGCAAACACCATATATTTT.

Details on this clone: The sample holds other DNA sequences that translate to the same CDR3. V and J are TRBV3-1 (or the pseudogene TRBV3-2) and TRBJ1-1, with D hard to call. V lost 1 base to trimming and J lost 5 bases, with 8 bases between them. The CDR3 is made up of 13 amino acids. The germline V gene has CDR1 LGHDT and CDR2 YNNKEL (reference sequence). The CDR3 here is CASSQGGLTEAFF. The CDR3 nucleotides are TGTGCCAGCAGCCAAGGAGGTCTGACTGAAGCTTTCTTT.

This clone was seen more than once but under ten times. This sequence joins TRBV7-8 and TRBJ1-1, with 8 nucleotides matching TRBD1. The CDR3 totals 12 residues. Trimming cost V 1 base and J 8 bases; bases outside gene matches: 0. Germline lookup yields CDR1 SGHVS and CDR2 FQNEAQ. The CDR3 region is CASSLGTGEAFF. In nucleotides, the CDR3 is TGTGCCAGCAGCTTAGGGACAGGGGAAGCTTTCTTT. The full variable domain, rest sourced from reference TRBV7-8 and TRBJ1-1, is GAGVSQSPRYKVAKRGQDVALRCDPISGHVSLFWYQQALGQGPEFLTYFQNEAQLDKSGLPSDRFFAERPEGSVSTLKIQRTQQEDSAVYLCASSLGTGEAFFGQGTRLTVV.

The chain is built from TRBV6-6 and TRBJ2-2; tentatively, D is TRBD1 (5 bases). Germline V gene sequence: CDR1 MNHNY, CDR2 SVGAGI (reference sequence). The CDR3 contains 14 residues. V dropped 7 bases and J dropped 1 base, with 10 bases sitting between them. The CDR3 sequence: CASTGHQNTGELFF. For the CDR3, the DNA is TGTGCCAGCACCGGACACCAGAACACCGGGGAGCTGTTTTTT.

This chain joins TRBV7-2 and TRBJ1-5; TRBD1 is a possible D gene (5 bases). This CDR3 comprises 17 residues. Germline CDR1 and CDR2: SGHTA and FQGNSA. Trimming cost V 2 bases and J 2 bases, with 16 bases left between them. The CDR3 reads CASSLTGGSPGNQPQHF. CDR3 DNA sequence: TGTGCCAGCAGCTTAACAGGAGGGAGTCCGGGCAATCAGCCCCAGCATTTT. Full variable domain (outside the CDR3, taken from reference TRBV7-2 and TRBJ1-5): GAGVSQSPSNKVTEKGKDVELRCDPISGHTALYWYRQSLGQGLEFLIYFQGNSAPDKSGLPSDRFSAERTGGSVSTLTIQRTQQEDSAVYLCASSLTGGSPGNQPQHFGDGTRLSIL.

V and J are TRBV7-2 and TRBJ2-7; TRBD1 agrees at 8 bases. Germline V gene data show CDR1 as SGHTA and CDR2 as FQGNSA. This CDR3 has 15 residues. V shed 1 base and J 6 bases; nucleotides not matched to a gene: 8. The CDR3 loop is CASSLVGRGRVEQYF. The CDR3 DNA reads as TGTGCCAGCAGCTTAGTTGGCAGGGGGCGAGTCGAGCAGTACTTC.

The rearrangement joins TRBV29-1 to TRBJ1-2, with 7 bases matching TRBD1. The germline CDR1 and CDR2 sequences are SQVTM and ANQGSEA. This CDR3 spans 15 amino acids. Trimming took 4 bases from V and 0 from J; bases not matched to a gene: 8. The CDR3 here is CSVGTGAFSNYGYTF. CDR3 nucleotides: TGCAGCGTTGGCACAGGGGCTTTTTCTAACTATGGCTACACCTTC.

The chain recombines TRBV18 with TRBJ1-1, with 7 bases identical to TRBD1. Germline CDR1 is KGHSH and CDR2 is LQKENI. The CDR3 is made up of 17 amino acids. The V segment lost 4 bases and the J segment 4 bases; nucleotides outside the gene matches: 15. The CDR3 is CASSRRDSNGLGTEAFF. CDR3 in DNA: TGTGCCAGCTCACGCCGGGACAGTAATGGTTTGGGCACTGAAGCTTTCTTT.

The rearrangement joins TRBV5-8 to TRBJ2-7, with a tentative D call TRBD1 (5 bases). The V end was cut by 1 base, the J end by 1 base, with 15 bases between. The CDR3 runs 16 residues. Germline CDR1 SGHTS, CDR2 YDEGEE. CDR3 in DNA: TGTGCCAGCAGCTTGCCCAACCCAGGGCTGTCCTACGAGCAGTACTTC. Encoded protein: CASSLPNPGLSYEQYF. The entire variable domain, with the rest obtained from reference TRBV5-8 and TRBJ2-7, is as follows: EAGVTQSPTHLIKTRGQQATLRCSPISGHTSVYWYQQALGLGLQFLLWYDEGEERNRGNFPPRFSGRQFPNYSSELNVNALELEDSALYLCASSLPNPGLSYEQYFGPGTRLTVT.

The CDR3 is CASSPGQVYGYTF. DNA for the CDR3: TGTGCCAGCAGCCCGGGACAGGTGTATGGCTACACCTTC. This chain uses TRBV14 with TRBJ1-2, with TRBD1 matching 8 bases. CDR1 and CDR2 from the germline V gene are SGHDN and FVKESK. The CDR3 length is 13 residues. V was pared by 4 bases and J by 5 bases, with 3 bases of the junction left unmatched.

The chain is built from TRBV7-9 and TRBJ2-1, with 7 nucleotides matching TRBD2. J lost 5 bases, V lost 5 bases, and 12 bases had no gene match. Per the germline V gene, CDR1 is SEHNR and CDR2 is FQNEAQ (reference sequence). The CDR3 loop spans 16 amino acids. The CDR3 sequence: CASSQDSGTKNNEQFF. DNA of the CDR3: TGTGCCAGCAGCCAGGATTCCGGGACTAAAAACAATGAGCAGTTCTTC.

The chain has TRBV12-3 or TRBV12-4 and TRBJ1-1; D remains ambiguous. The CDR3 is 11 residues long. The germline V and J ends were trimmed by 2 bases and 11 bases, with 9 bases remaining between them. The CDR3 is CASSLTGRAFF. CDR3 sequence (DNA): TGTGCCAGCAGTTTAACGGGTAGGGCTTTCTTT.

This chain uses TRBV10-3 with TRBJ2-2; no definite D call. The germline V and J ends were trimmed by 0 bases and 6 bases, with 2 bases remaining between them. CDR1 is ENHRY, CDR2 SYGVKD, per germline. The CDR3 is 12 residues long. The CDR3 loop is CAISESSGELFF. The CDR3 DNA reads as TGTGCCATCAGTGAGTCCTCCGGGGAGCTGTTTTTT.